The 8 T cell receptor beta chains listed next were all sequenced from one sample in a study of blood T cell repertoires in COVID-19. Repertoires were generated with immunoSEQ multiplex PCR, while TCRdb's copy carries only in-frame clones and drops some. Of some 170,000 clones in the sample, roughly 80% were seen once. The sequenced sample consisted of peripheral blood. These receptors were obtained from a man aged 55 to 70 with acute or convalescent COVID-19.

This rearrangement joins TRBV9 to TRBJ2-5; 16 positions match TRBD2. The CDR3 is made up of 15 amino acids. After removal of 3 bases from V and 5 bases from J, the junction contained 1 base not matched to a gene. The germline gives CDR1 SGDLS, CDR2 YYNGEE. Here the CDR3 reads CASSAGLAGGETQYF. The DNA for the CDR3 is TGTGCCAGCAGCGCGGGACTAGCGGGGGGGGAGACCCAGTACTTC.

CDR3 in DNA: TGCGCCAGCAGCCAAGGAAACAGGGGGCTCACTGAAGCTTTCTTT. It codes for CASSQGNRGLTEAFF. The chain has TRBV4-1 and TRBJ1-1; 9 positions agree with TRBD1. Looked up from germline, CDR1 is MGHRA and CDR2 is YSYEKL. The length of the CDR3 is 15 residues. The junction had 4 bases not matched to a gene; V was cut back by 1 base and J by 4 bases.

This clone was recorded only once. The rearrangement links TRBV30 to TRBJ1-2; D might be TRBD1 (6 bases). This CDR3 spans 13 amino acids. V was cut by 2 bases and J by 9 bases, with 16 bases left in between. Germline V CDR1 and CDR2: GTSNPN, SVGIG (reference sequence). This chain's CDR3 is CAWSFPTGQSYTF. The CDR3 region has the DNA TGTGCCTGGAGTTTCCCGACAGGTCAAAGCTACACCTTC.

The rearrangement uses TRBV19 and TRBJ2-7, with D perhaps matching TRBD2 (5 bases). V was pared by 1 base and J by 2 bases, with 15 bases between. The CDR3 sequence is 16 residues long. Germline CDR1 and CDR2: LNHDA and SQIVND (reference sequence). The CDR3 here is CASSIVRGQSAYEQYF. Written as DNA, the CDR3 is TGTGCCAGTAGTATAGTACGAGGGCAGTCGGCCTACGAGCAGTACTTC.

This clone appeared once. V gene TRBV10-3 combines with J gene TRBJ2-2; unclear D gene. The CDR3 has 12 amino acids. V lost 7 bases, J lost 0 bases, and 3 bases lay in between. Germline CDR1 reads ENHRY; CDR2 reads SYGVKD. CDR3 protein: CAITANTGELFF. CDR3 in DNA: TGTGCCATCACAGCGAACACCGGGGAGCTGTTTTTT.

The CDR3 sequence is CASTARASGMDTQYF. The CDR3 nucleotides read TGTGCCAGCACCGCTAGGGCTAGCGGGATGGATACGCAGTATTTT. The V call is TRBV9, the J call TRBJ2-3; 9 positions match TRBD2. The CDR3 sequence is 15 residues long. Germline assignment: CDR1 SGDLS and CDR2 YYNGEE. V was pared by 6 bases and J by 6 bases, with 11 bases of the junction left unmatched.

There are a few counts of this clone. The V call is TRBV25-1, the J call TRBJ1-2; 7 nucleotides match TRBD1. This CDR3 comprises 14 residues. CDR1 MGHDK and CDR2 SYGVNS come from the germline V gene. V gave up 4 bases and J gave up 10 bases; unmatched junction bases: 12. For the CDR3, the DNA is TGTGCCAGCAGTGGGTTAGCCGGACAGGTTGCCTACACCTTC. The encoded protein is CASSGLAGQVAYTF.

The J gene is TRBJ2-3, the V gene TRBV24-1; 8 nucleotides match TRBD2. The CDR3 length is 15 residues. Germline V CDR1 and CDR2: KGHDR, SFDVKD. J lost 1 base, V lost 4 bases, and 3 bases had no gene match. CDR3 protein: CATSEPRGGTDTQYF. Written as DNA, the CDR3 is TGTGCCACCAGTGAACCGCGGGGGGGCACAGATACGCAGTATTTT.